A selection of T cell receptor beta chains follows, all from one sample in a study of T cell repertoires in cytomegalovirus infection. MiXCR, run by TCRdb on the reads, gives a single entry per CDR3 protein. The repertoire holds roughly 630,000 distinct CDR3 sequences, with around 24% as singletons. The source material was CD8+ T cells from PBMCs. These receptors came from a human donor in good health (CMV status not recorded). Some clones in this sample may be carry-over from other donors' samples. Each CDR3 is given with its conserved first and last residue. D genes are given only for firm matches. The size entry is marked missing in some rows and otherwise reads once, few, many or a size class.

V,J,D,size,DNA,CDR3
TRBV7-9,TRBJ1-1,TRBD1,many,TGTGCCAGCAGCTTAGCTCCGACAGGGATGAACACTGAAGCTTTCTTT,CASSLAPTGMNTEAFF
TRBV28,TRBJ2-2,.,.,TGTGCCAGCAGTCCAGGTGTCCCCACCGGGGAGCTGTTTTTT,CASSPGVPTGELFF
TRBV12-3/TRBV12-4,TRBJ2-5,.,.,TGTGCCAGCAGTTTAGGAGGGGAGGCAGAGACCCAGTACTTC,CASSLGGEAETQYF
TRBV7-6,TRBJ2-7,.,.,TGTGCCAGCAGCTTATACCCTAACGACGAGCAGTACTTC,CASSLYPNDEQYF
TRBV13,TRBJ1-2,.,few,TGTGCCAGCAGCTTCGGTCGGACCGAAGACGGCTACACCTTC,CASSFGRTEDGYTF
TRBV28,TRBJ2-5,.,.,TGTGCCAGCACCGGCCAGGGGACCCAGTACTTC,CASTGQGTQYF
TRBV5-5,TRBJ2-5,.,few,TGTGCCAGCAGCGCGGACGGTTTTCGTGAGTACTTC,CASSADGFREYF
TRBV27,TRBJ1-1,.,.,TGTGCCAGCAGTTTAGCGGACCCGAACACTGAAGCTTTCTTT,CASSLADPNTEAFF
TRBV5-1,TRBJ2-1,.,.,TGCGCCAGCAGCCATATTTTCGAACAGGTTCGGGGTGAGCAGTTCTTC,CASSHIFEQVRGEQFF
TRBV12-3/TRBV12-4,TRBJ1-2,.,.,TGTGCCAGCAGCCCAGGGACCAACATCCTATTTTATGGCTACACCTTC,CASSPGTNILFYGYTF
TRBV12-5,TRBJ2-1,.,.,TGTGCTAGTGGTTTCCCGAGCAGGGGGGCGAAGAGTGAGCAGTTCTTC,CASGFPSRGAKSEQFF
TRBV6-2/TRBV6-3,TRBJ2-2,.,few,TGTGCCAGCACTCGACACGTTTTCGGGGAGCTGTTTTTT,CASTRHVFGELFF
TRBV7-9,TRBJ1-3,TRBD1,.,TGTGCCAGCAGCTCGACAGGGGACCACTCTGGAAACACCATATATTTT,CASSSTGDHSGNTIYF
TRBV6-4,TRBJ2-2,.,many,TGTGCCAGCAGTGCCTCGACTAGCGGGGAGCTGTTTTTT,CASSASTSGELFF
TRBV7-9,TRBJ1-4,TRBD1,.,TGTGCCAGCAGCTTAGGAAAACAGGGGAATAATGAAAAACTGTTTTTT,CASSLGKQGNNEKLFF
TRBV7-9,TRBJ2-6,TRBD1,.,TGTGCCAGCAGGTGGACAGGGGACTTATCGTCTGGGGCCAACGTCCTGACTTTC,CASRWTGDLSSGANVLTF
TRBV20-1,TRBJ1-1,.,few,TGCAGTGCTAGGAGGGGGGACACTGAAGCTTTCTTT,CSARRGDTEAFF
TRBV28,TRBJ2-3,.,few,TGTGCCAGCATTGACAGACGCACAGATACGCAGTATTTT,CASIDRRTDTQYF
TRBV19,TRBJ2-3,TRBD2,.,TGTGCCAGTAGTATACTTACTAGCGGAGGCACAGATACGCAGTATTTT,CASSILTSGGTDTQYF
TRBV7-6,TRBJ2-3,TRBD1,many,TGTGCCAGCAGCTTAGAGGTTACAGGGGTCACAGATACGCAGTATTTT,CASSLEVTGVTDTQYF
TRBV11-3,TRBJ2-1,TRBD2,few,TGTGCCAGCAGCTTAGTAGCGGGGGTTTCCTACAATGAGCAGTTCTTC,CASSLVAGVSYNEQFF
TRBV7-9,TRBJ1-5,.,once,TGTGCCAGCAGCAAGGACAGAACACTGAATCAGCCCCAGCATTTT,CASSKDRTLNQPQHF
TRBV6-1,TRBJ1-1,.,.,TGTGCCAGCAGTTACTCACCGTCACTGAACACTGAAGCTTTCTTT,CASSYSPSLNTEAFF
TRBV20-1,TRBJ2-1,.,few,TGCAGTGCCCGCCGGGGCAGCTACAATGAGCAGTTCTTC,CSARRGSYNEQFF